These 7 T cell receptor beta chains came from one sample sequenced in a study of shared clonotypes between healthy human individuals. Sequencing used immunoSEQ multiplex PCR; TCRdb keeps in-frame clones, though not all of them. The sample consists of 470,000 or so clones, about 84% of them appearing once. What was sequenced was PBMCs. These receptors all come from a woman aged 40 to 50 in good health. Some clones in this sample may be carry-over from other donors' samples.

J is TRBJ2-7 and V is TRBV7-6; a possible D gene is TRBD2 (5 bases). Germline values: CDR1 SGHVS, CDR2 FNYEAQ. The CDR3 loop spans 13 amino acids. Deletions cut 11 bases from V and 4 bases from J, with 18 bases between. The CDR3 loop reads CARAGLPLYEQYF. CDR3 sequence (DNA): TGTGCCCGCGCCGGACTGCCTCTTTACGAGCAGTACTTC.

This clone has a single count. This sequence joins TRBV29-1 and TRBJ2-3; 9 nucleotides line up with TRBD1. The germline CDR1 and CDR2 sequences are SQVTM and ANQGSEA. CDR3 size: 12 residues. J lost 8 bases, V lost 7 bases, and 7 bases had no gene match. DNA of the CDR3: TGCAGCGGGGGACAGGGAGTTTTTACGCAGTATTTT. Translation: CSGGQGVFTQYF.

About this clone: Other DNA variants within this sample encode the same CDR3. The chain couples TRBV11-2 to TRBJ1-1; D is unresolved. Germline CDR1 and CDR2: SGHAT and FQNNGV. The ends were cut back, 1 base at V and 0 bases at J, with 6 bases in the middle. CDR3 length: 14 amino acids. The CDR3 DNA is TGTGCCAGCAGCTTAGGATCCATGAACACTGAAGCTTTCTTT. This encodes CASSLGSMNTEAFF.

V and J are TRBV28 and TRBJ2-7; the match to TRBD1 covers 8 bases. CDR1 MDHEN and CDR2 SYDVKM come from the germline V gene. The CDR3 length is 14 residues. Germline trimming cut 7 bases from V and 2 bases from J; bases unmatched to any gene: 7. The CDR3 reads CASNFAGGTYEQYF. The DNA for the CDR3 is TGTGCCAGCAATTTTGCAGGGGGCACCTACGAGCAGTACTTC.

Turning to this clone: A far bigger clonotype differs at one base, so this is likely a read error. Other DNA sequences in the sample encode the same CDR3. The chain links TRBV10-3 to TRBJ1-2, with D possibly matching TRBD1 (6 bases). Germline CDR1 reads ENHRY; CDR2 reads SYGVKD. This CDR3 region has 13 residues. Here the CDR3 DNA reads TGTGCCATCAGTGAGACAGGGACGGCCGGCTACACCTTT. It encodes CAISETGTAGYTF.

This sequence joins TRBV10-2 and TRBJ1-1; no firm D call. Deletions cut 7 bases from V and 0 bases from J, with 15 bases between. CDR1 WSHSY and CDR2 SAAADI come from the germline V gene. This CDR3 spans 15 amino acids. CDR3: CASTTSGGMNTEAFF. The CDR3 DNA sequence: TGCGCCAGCACCACCTCTGGAGGGATGAACACTGAAGCTTTCTTT.

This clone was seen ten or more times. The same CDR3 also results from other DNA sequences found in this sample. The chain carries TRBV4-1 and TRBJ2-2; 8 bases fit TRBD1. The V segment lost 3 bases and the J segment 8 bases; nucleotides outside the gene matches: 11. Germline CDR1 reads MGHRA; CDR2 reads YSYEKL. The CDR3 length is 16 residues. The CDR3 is CASSHYRTGRLGELFF. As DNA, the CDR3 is TGCGCCAGCAGCCATTACAGGACAGGGAGGTTGGGGGAGCTGTTTTTT.